Following are 21 T cell receptor beta chains from one sample sequenced in a study of blood T cell repertoires in COVID-19. Measured with immunoSEQ multiplex PCR; TCRdb has only the in-frame clones, and not every one. The sample shows 60,000 to 90,000 clones, around 84% of them seen only once. Sequences were obtained from peripheral blood. The receptors stem from a woman in her forties or fifties with acute or convalescent COVID-19.

This chain connects TRBV7-2 to TRBJ1-3; D call uncertain. The V end was cut by 4 bases, the J end by 1 base, with 11 bases between. The germline CDR1 and CDR2 sequences are SGHTA and FQGNSA. CDR3 length: 15 amino acids. The CDR3 reads CASSSPGRSGNTIYF. CDR3 nucleotides: TGTGCCAGCAGCTCCCCGGGAAGGTCTGGAAACACCATATATTTT.

V is TRBV5-1 and J is TRBJ2-2, with D maybe TRBD1 (7 bases). Germline V lookup: CDR1 SGHRS, CDR2 YFSETQ. The CDR3 is made up of 14 amino acids. V gave up 5 bases and J gave up 1 base, with 9 bases separating them. CDR3 sequence: CASRRDRNTGELFF. In nucleotides, the CDR3 is TGCGCCAGCAGGCGGGACAGGAACACCGGGGAGCTGTTTTTT.

The V call is TRBV3-1 (or the pseudogene TRBV3-2), the J call TRBJ1-3, with 11 bases matching TRBD1. After removal of 4 bases from V and 8 bases from J, the junction contained 4 bases not matched to a gene. Germline assignment: CDR1 LGHDT and CDR2 YNNKEL (reference sequence). The CDR3 covers 14 residues. The CDR3 sequence: CASSPDRGLDTIYF. CDR3 sequence (DNA): TGTGCCAGCAGCCCGGACAGGGGGCTGGACACCATATATTTT.

A few counts support this clone. The chain combines TRBV18 with TRBJ2-7; TRBD1 might be the D (6 bases). The length of the CDR3 is 16 residues. The V and J ends lost 5 bases and 2 bases respectively, with 19 bases between them. The germline V gene encodes CDR1 KGHSH and CDR2 LQKENI. The CDR3 here is CASSSLQGNWAYEQYF. As DNA, the CDR3 is TGTGCCAGCTCATCACTACAGGGCAATTGGGCCTACGAGCAGTACTTC.

The CDR3, as DNA: TGCAGCGTCTCGACAGGGCGAAGTGGTTATGGCTACACCTTC. Encoded protein: CSVSTGRSGYGYTF. The chain carries TRBV29-1 and TRBJ1-2, with 7 bases matching TRBD1. This CDR3 is built from 14 residues. Germline assignment: CDR1 SQVTM and CDR2 ANQGSEA. The V gene end was trimmed by 6 bases and the J gene end by 5 bases; junction bases not matched to a gene: 12.

This chain joins TRBV5-6 and TRBJ2-3; the match to TRBD2 covers 8 bases. Trimming took 5 bases from V and 5 from J; bases not matched to a gene: 4. The CDR3 covers 13 residues. CDR1 is SGHDT, CDR2 YYEEEE, per germline. The CDR3 sequence is CASRLREGDTQYF. The CDR3 nucleotides are TGTGCCAGCAGGTTACGGGAGGGAGATACGCAGTATTTT. Full variable domain (rest looked up from reference TRBV5-6 and TRBJ2-3): DAGVTQSPTHLIKTRGQQVTLRCSPKSGHDTVSWYQQALGQGPQFIFQYYEEEERQRGNFPDRFSGHQFPNYSSELNVNALLLGDSALYLCASRLREGDTQYFGPGTRLTVL.

The rearrangement links TRBV7-8 to TRBJ1-1; D remains unclear. The V end was cut by 5 bases, the J end by 1 base, with 8 bases between. The CDR3 spans 13 residues. Germline V gene lookup returns CDR1 SGHVS and CDR2 FQNEAQ. The CDR3 DNA reads as TGTGCCAGCAGCCCACACCCGAACACTGAAGCTTTCTTT. It translates to CASSPHPNTEAFF.

The rearrangement uses TRBV12-3 or TRBV12-4 and TRBJ1-2, with TRBD1 as a possible D gene (5 bases). Deletions cut 6 bases from V and 4 bases from J, with 12 bases between. CDR3 size: 13 residues. The CDR3 loop reads CASRSRVGYGYTF. Written as DNA, the CDR3 is TGTGCCAGCAGAAGCAGGGTTGGCTATGGCTACACCTTC.

The J gene is TRBJ1-1, the V gene TRBV12-3 or TRBV12-4; D is unresolved. V was pared by 6 bases and J by 7 bases, with 15 bases between. CDR3 size: 13 residues. Here the CDR3 DNA reads TGTGCCAGCAGAATCCGGGAGAGTGGTGAAGCTTTCTTT. This translates into CASRIRESGEAFF.

This chain links TRBV3-1 (or the pseudogene TRBV3-2) with TRBJ2-6; D perhaps matches TRBD2 (5 bases). Looked up from germline, CDR1 is LGHDT and CDR2 is YNNKEL (reference sequence). The ends were cut back, 1 base at V and 2 bases at J, with 9 bases in the middle. The CDR3 consists of 16 residues. The CDR3 coding sequence is TGTGCCAGCAGCCAAGGAGAGGGAGCTGGGGCCAACGTCCTGACTTTC. Translation gives CASSQGEGAGANVLTF.

This sequence joins TRBV12-5 and TRBJ1-2, with 8 bases that match TRBD1. CDR1 is LGHNT and CDR2 is FRNRAP in the germline V gene. CDR3 length equals 14 residues. Germline trimming cut 3 bases from V and 6 bases from J; bases unmatched to any gene: 6. DNA of the CDR3: TGTGCTAGTGGTTTACCCCTACAGGGGGATGGCTACACCTTC. Protein product: CASGLPLQGDGYTF.

CDR3 region: CASSPRGGGNQPQHF. CDR3 in DNA: TGCGCCAGCAGCCCCCGAGGGGGTGGCAATCAGCCCCAGCATTTT. The V call is TRBV5-1, the J call TRBJ1-5, with a weak D call TRBD1 (6 bases). Trimming left V 4 bases short and J 2 bases short, with 13 bases between. In germline, CDR1 is SGHRS, CDR2 YFSETQ. The CDR3 consists of 15 residues.

The rearrangement joins TRBV5-1 to TRBJ2-7; tentatively, D is TRBD1 (6 bases). This CDR3 contains 13 residues. Germline values: CDR1 SGHRS, CDR2 YFSETQ. V was trimmed by 0 bases and J by 9 bases, leaving 13 bases between them. The CDR3 coding sequence is TGCGCCAGCAGCTTGGCAGACAGGTCGGGGCAGTACTTC. Residues: CASSLADRSGQYF.

Here the CDR3 reads CASSPSTGGLSGNTIYF. Here the CDR3 DNA reads TGTGCCAGCAGTCCCTCGACAGGGGGCCTCTCGGGAAACACCATATATTTT. The chain links TRBV7-9 to TRBJ1-3; TRBD1 aligns across 10 bases. The CDR3 has 17 amino acids. V shed 6 bases and J 4 bases; nucleotides not matched to a gene: 12. The germline V gene has CDR1 SEHNR and CDR2 FQNEAQ (reference sequence).

V and J are TRBV27 and TRBJ2-3, with D hard to call. Germline-derived CDR1 and CDR2 are MNHEY and SMNVEV (reference sequence). V was shortened by 2 bases and J by 2 bases, with 5 bases between the two germline ends. The CDR3 extends over 13 amino acids. This CDR3 is CASSLQNTDTQYF. The CDR3 nucleotides read TGTGCCAGCAGTTTACAGAACACAGATACGCAGTATTTT.

The chain employs TRBV12-3 or TRBV12-4 and TRBJ1-1, with D tentatively TRBD1 (6 bases). Trimming left V 5 bases short and J 4 bases short, with 11 bases between. This CDR3 has 13 residues. The CDR3 loop reads CASSGTRITEAFF. As DNA, the CDR3 is TGTGCCAGCAGTGGGACAAGGATCACTGAAGCTTTCTTT.

This chain links TRBV11-3 with TRBJ2-3; D gene unclear. The CDR3 covers 14 residues. Trimming took 1 base from V and 1 from J, leaving 6 bases between them. Germline values: CDR1 SGHNT, CDR2 YENEEA. CDR3 loop: CASSLGAGTDTQYF. DNA for the CDR3: TGTGCCAGCAGCTTAGGTGCGGGCACAGATACGCAGTATTTT.

This clone has just a few counts. This sequence joins TRBV7-8 and TRBJ2-1; the D gene is possibly TRBD1 (5 bases). The CDR3 covers 16 residues. The ends were cut back, 0 bases at V and 6 bases at J, with 15 bases in the middle. Germline CDR1 reads SGHVS; CDR2 reads FQNEAQ. The CDR3 region is CASSLAWEKGINEQFF. The CDR3 DNA is TGTGCCAGCAGCTTAGCGTGGGAAAAGGGGATCAATGAGCAGTTCTTC.

This chain joins TRBV3-1 (or the pseudogene TRBV3-2) and TRBJ1-6; 8 nucleotides match TRBD1. Germline CDR1 is LGHDT and CDR2 is YNNKEL (reference sequence). With V trimmed by 3 bases and J by 9 bases, 4 bases remained unmatched. This CDR3 is 14 amino acids long. The DNA of the CDR3 is TGTGCCAGCAGCCACGGACAGGGTCGTTCACCCCTCCACTTT. Protein sequence: CASSHGQGRSPLHF.

V is TRBV5-1 and J is TRBJ1-1; TRBD1 is a possible D gene (6 bases). CDR1 and CDR2 from the germline V gene are SGHRS and YFSETQ. V was trimmed by 3 bases and J by 1 base, leaving 13 bases between them. The CDR3 spans 15 residues. The CDR3 here is CASSWSGHGNTEAFF. The CDR3 DNA reads as TGCGCCAGCAGCTGGTCGGGACACGGGAACACTGAAGCTTTCTTT. Based on the CDR3 plus reference TRBV5-1 and TRBJ1-1, the full variable domain is KAGVTQTPRYLIKTRGQQVTLSCSPISGHRSVSWYQQTPGQGLQFLFEYFSETQRNKGNFPGRFSGRQFSNSRSEMNVSTLELGDSALYLCASSWSGHGNTEAFFGQGTRLTVV.

This sequence joins TRBV5-6 and TRBJ2-3; 7 bases line up with TRBD2. V lost 0 bases to trimming and J lost 0 bases; unmatched junction nucleotides: 4. CDR3 length: 16 residues. Germline-derived CDR1 and CDR2 are SGHDT and YYEEEE. The CDR3 loop reads CASSLDEGGSTDTQYF. The CDR3 DNA is TGTGCCAGCAGCTTGGATGAGGGAGGGAGCACAGATACGCAGTATTTT.